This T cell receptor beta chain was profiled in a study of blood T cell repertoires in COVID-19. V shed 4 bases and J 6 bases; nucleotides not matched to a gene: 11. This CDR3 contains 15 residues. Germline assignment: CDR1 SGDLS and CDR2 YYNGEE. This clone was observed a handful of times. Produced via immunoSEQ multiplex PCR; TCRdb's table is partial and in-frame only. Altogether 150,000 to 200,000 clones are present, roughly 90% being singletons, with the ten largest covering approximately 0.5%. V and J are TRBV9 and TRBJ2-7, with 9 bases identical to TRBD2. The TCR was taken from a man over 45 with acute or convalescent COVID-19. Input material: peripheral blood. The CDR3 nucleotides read TGTGCCAGCAGCCGAGACGGGGGGACTAGCTCCGAGCAGTACTTC. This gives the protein CASSRDGGTSSEQYF.